Shown below are 23 T cell receptor beta chains from a single sample sequenced in a study of cytotoxic CD8 clonotypes in ibrutinib-treated CLL. Produced via immunoSEQ multiplex PCR; TCRdb's table is partial and in-frame only. The sample holds 52,000 or so clones, about 54% seen once. The material sequenced was PBMCs, taken at disease progression, from a patient treated with ibrutinib. These receptors were collected from a human donor with chronic lymphocytic leukemia.

The chain uses TRBV7-8 and TRBJ2-1; D is unclear. V dropped 8 bases and J dropped 4 bases, with 18 bases sitting between them. The CDR3 has 15 amino acids. Germline CDR1 SGHVS, CDR2 FQNEAQ. This CDR3 is CASGRASGRYNEQFF. The CDR3 nucleotides read TGTGCCAGCGGCCGGGCTTCGGGTAGATACAATGAGCAGTTCTTC.

The rearrangement links TRBV7-5 to TRBJ2-7; the table gives TRBD1 as D, unverified against the DNA. TRBV7-5 is designated a pseudogene. This CDR3 region has 14 residues. The CDR3 DNA follows: TGTGTCAGAAGAAGGACAGGGATCTTCTACGAGCAGTACTTC. Its translation: CVRRRTGIFYEQYF.

This chain uses TRBV7-9 with TRBJ1-2; TRBD1 is a possible D gene (5 bases). From germline, CDR1 is SEHNR and CDR2 FQNEAQ (reference sequence). This CDR3 region has 14 residues. V lost 5 bases, J lost 4 bases, and 14 bases lay in between. CDR3 sequence reads: CASSGLQGGYGYTF. The DNA of the CDR3 is TGTGCCAGCAGCGGTCTGCAGGGAGGCTATGGCTACACCTTC. The full variable domain, rest sourced from reference TRBV7-9 and TRBJ1-2, is DTGVSQNPRHKITKRGQNVTFRCDPISEHNRLYWYRQTLGQGPEFLTYFQNEAQLEKSRLLSDRFSAERPKGSFSTLEIQRTEQGDSAMYLCASSGLQGGYGYTFGSGTRLTVV.

This clone came up a few times. V usage is TRBV9 and J usage is TRBJ2-3; weak D call: TRBD2 (6 bases). Trimming removed 0 bases at V and 2 bases at J, with 19 bases between. CDR1 SGDLS and CDR2 YYNGEE come from the germline V gene. CDR3 length: 18 residues. The CDR3 protein is CASSVGGAGTHYTDTQYF. CDR3 DNA sequence: TGTGCCAGCAGCGTAGGAGGTGCCGGGACTCACTACACAGATACGCAGTATTTT.

The chain recombines TRBV28 with TRBJ2-7, with 7 bases matching TRBD2. Trimming cost V 3 bases and J 7 bases; bases outside gene matches: 12. This CDR3 contains 15 residues. CDR1 MDHEN and CDR2 SYDVKM come from the germline V gene. The CDR3 DNA is TGTGCCAGCAGTTTGAGGGAGGGTTTCCCCAGGGAGCAGTACTTC. Protein product: CASSLREGFPREQYF. Using reference TRBV28 and TRBJ2-7 for the parts outside the CDR3, the full variable domain is DVKVTQSSRYLVKRTGEKVFLECVQDMDHENMFWYRQDPGLGLRLIYFSYDVKMKEKGDIPEGYSVSREKKERFSLILESASTNQTSMYLCASSLREGFPREQYFGPGTRLTVT.

The CDR3 DNA is TGTGCCAGCAGCCTGGGACTAGCGGCCCACGAGCAGTACTTC. Its protein is CASSLGLAAHEQYF. The chain is built from TRBV5-6 and TRBJ2-7, with 11 bases that match TRBD2. Germline V CDR1 and CDR2: SGHDT, YYEEEE. The CDR3 has 14 residues. Trimming at V came to 4 bases and at J to 5 bases, leaving 5 bases not matched to a gene.

The genes are TRBV7-9 and TRBJ1-2; unclear D gene. The CDR3 runs to 13 residues. Germline CDR1 reads SEHNR; CDR2 reads FQNEAQ (reference sequence). V was trimmed by 1 base and J by 5 bases, leaving 8 bases between them. CDR3 sequence (DNA): TGTGCCAGCAGCTTAGTGTCCGAATATGGCTACACCTTC. It translates to CASSLVSEYGYTF.

The chain combines TRBV6-5 with TRBJ2-7, with a weak D call TRBD1 (5 bases). V lost 4 bases and J lost 6, with 7 bases in between. CDR3 length equals 11 residues. The germline V gene encodes CDR1 MNHEY and CDR2 SVGAGI. DNA of the CDR3: TGTGCCAGCAGTTCAGGGCGCGAGCAGTACTTC. Translation: CASSSGREQYF.

The chain recombines TRBV10-2 with TRBJ2-1; the D is unclear. The CDR3 is 11 amino acids. V lost 3 bases and J 3 bases, leaving 0 bases between the germline ends. Germline V gene lookup returns CDR1 WSHSY and CDR2 SAAADI. As DNA, the CDR3 is TGCGCCAGCAGTGACTACAATGAGCAGTTCTTC. It encodes CASSDYNEQFF.

The J gene is TRBJ2-1, the V gene TRBV2; D remains unclear. V lost 6 bases, J lost 9 bases, and 12 bases lay in between. Germline V lookup: CDR1 SNHLY, CDR2 FYNNEI. The length of the CDR3 is 12 residues. CDR3 region: CASSDNIGEQFF. As DNA, the CDR3 is TGTGCCAGCAGCGACAATATAGGTGAGCAGTTCTTC.

The rearrangement joins TRBV7-9 to TRBJ2-7, with 9 bases lining up with TRBD1. The J segment lost 6 bases and the V segment lost 3 bases, leaving 6 bases of the junction unmatched. The CDR3 covers 14 residues. Germline CDR1 and CDR2: SEHNR and FQNEAQ (reference sequence). CDR3 sequence: CASSLGTGIREQYF. As DNA, the CDR3 is TGTGCCAGCAGCTTGGGGACAGGGATTCGCGAGCAGTACTTC.

V is TRBV7-9 and J is TRBJ1-5; D not certain. V was shortened by 1 base and J by 0 bases, with 7 bases between the two germline ends. This CDR3 region has 15 residues. Germline V gives CDR1 SEHNR, CDR2 FQNEAQ (reference sequence). CDR3 amino acids: CASSLGGYSNQPQHF. Written as DNA, the CDR3 is TGTGCCAGCAGCTTAGGAGGATATAGCAATCAGCCCCAGCATTTT.

The rearrangement joins TRBV2 to TRBJ1-2; TRBD1 might be the D (5 bases). CDR1 and CDR2 (germline): SNHLY, FYNNEI. Between the trimmed V and J ends, which lost 7 bases and 4 bases, there was a span of 16 bases. This CDR3 has 14 residues. The CDR3 loop reads CASISGFNPYGYTF. DNA of the CDR3: TGTGCCAGCATCTCAGGGTTCAACCCCTATGGCTACACCTTC. The variable domain in full, with the rest retrieved from reference TRBV2 and TRBJ1-2, is EPEVTQTPSHQVTQMGQEVILRCVPISNHLYFYWYRQILGQKVEFLVSFYNNEISEKSEIFDDQFSVERPDGSNFTLKIRSTKLEDSAMYFCASISGFNPYGYTFGSGTRLTVV.

This clone was counted between two and nine times. V and J are TRBV11-2 and TRBJ2-2; TRBD1 is a possible D gene (6 bases). The V gene lost 3 bases and the J gene lost 3 bases, with 11 bases spanning the gap. This CDR3 contains 15 residues. CDR1 is SGHAT and CDR2 is FQNNGV in the germline V gene. The CDR3 nucleotides read TGTGCCAGCAGCTTTAGGACAGCACACACCGGGGAGCTGTTTTTT. This sequence encodes CASSFRTAHTGELFF.

This clone was recorded only once. The V and J genes are TRBV6-5 and TRBJ1-5; D gene unclear. Germline CDR1 and CDR2: MNHEY and SVGAGI. This CDR3 contains 15 residues. Trimming took 4 bases from V and 2 from J, leaving 12 bases between them. This CDR3 is CASSLTGYGNQPQHF. The CDR3, as DNA: TGTGCCAGCAGTTTAACCGGGTACGGCAATCAGCCCCAGCATTTT.

CDR3 coding DNA: TGTGCCAGCAGCTGGGAACAGGGGCCGGGGACCCAGTACTTC. It yields the protein CASSWEQGPGTQYF. This chain connects TRBV6-5 to TRBJ2-5, with 7 positions matching TRBD1. J gave up 7 bases and V 6 bases, and 11 bases lay outside the gene matches. The germline V gene encodes CDR1 MNHEY and CDR2 SVGAGI. CDR3 length: 14 residues.

This clone was seen only once. The chain employs TRBV6-5 and TRBJ1-1; TRBD1 is a possible D gene (5 bases). This CDR3 comprises 14 residues. V lost 0 bases to trimming and J lost 4 bases, with 9 bases between them. CDR1 MNHEY and CDR2 SVGAGI come from the germline V gene. This chain's CDR3 is CASSYSQGGTEAFF. The CDR3 nucleotides read TGTGCCAGCAGTTACTCCCAGGGAGGCACTGAAGCTTTCTTT.

The genes are TRBV5-1 and TRBJ2-5, with 8 bases matching TRBD1. Trimming took 4 bases from V and 1 from J; bases not matched to a gene: 6. The germline V gene has CDR1 SGHRS and CDR2 YFSETQ. The CDR3 loop spans 15 amino acids. CDR3 sequence: CASSLTGATQETQYF. The CDR3 DNA reads as TGCGCCAGCAGCCTGACAGGGGCCACCCAAGAGACCCAGTACTTC.

The chain couples TRBV2 to TRBJ1-3; no clear D. Germline CDR1 reads SNHLY; CDR2 reads FYNNEI. The CDR3 is made up of 13 amino acids. Trimming shortened V by 0 bases and J by 3 bases, and 3 bases separated the two germline ends. The CDR3 loop is CASSEAHGNTIYF. DNA of the CDR3: TGTGCCAGCAGTGAAGCGCATGGAAACACCATATATTTT.

This clone was picked up a small number of times. The chain combines TRBV27 with TRBJ2-3; D assignment may be TRBD1 or TRBD2 (5 bases each). The CDR3 loop spans 14 amino acids. The germline V gene encodes CDR1 MNHEY and CDR2 SMNVEV (reference sequence). V was shortened by 0 bases and J by 6 bases, with 10 bases between the two germline ends. Written as DNA, the CDR3 is TGTGCCAGCAGTTTATCCTGGGACGGGGATACGCAGTATTTT. Protein: CASSLSWDGDTQYF.

This chain joins TRBV30 and TRBJ1-1; D gene uncertain. V was cut by 2 bases and J by 0 bases, with 10 bases left in between. Looked up from germline, CDR1 is GTSNPN and CDR2 is SVGIG (reference sequence). The CDR3 extends over 14 amino acids. The CDR3 DNA reads TGTGCCTGGAGTCTCAGTTTCATGAACACTGAAGCTTTCTTT. Translated: CAWSLSFMNTEAFF.

The genes are TRBV6-5 and TRBJ1-1; D remains unclear. Looked up from germline, CDR1 is MNHEY and CDR2 is SVGAGI. The germline V and J ends were trimmed by 10 bases and 5 bases, with 11 bases remaining between them. The CDR3 has 11 amino acids. The CDR3 DNA sequence: TGTGCCACCCTAGGGTTAACTGAAGCTTTCTTT. Protein product: CATLGLTEAFF.

The genes are TRBV18 and TRBJ1-5, with TRBD1 as a possible D gene (5 bases). The CDR3 covers 15 residues. Germline CDR1 reads KGHSH; CDR2 reads LQKENI. Trimming removed 1 base at V and 0 bases at J, with 7 bases between. Here the CDR3 reads CASSPQGYSNQPQHF. The CDR3 nucleotides are TGTGCCAGCTCACCACAGGGGTATAGCAATCAGCCCCAGCATTTT.